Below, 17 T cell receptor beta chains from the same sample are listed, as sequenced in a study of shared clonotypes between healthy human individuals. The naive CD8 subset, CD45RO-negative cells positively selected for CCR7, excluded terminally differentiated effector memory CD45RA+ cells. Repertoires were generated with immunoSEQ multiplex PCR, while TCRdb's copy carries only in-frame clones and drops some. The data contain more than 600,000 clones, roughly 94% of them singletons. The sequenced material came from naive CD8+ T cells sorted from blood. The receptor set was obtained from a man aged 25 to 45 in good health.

CDR3 bases: TGTGCCAGCAGCTTAGCGCATTCAGGGTTCTACTACAATGAGCAGTTCTTC. This sequence encodes CASSLAHSGFYYNEQFF. V and J are TRBV7-9 and TRBJ2-1; the D gene is possibly TRBD1 (5 bases). This CDR3 is built from 17 residues. Trimming removed 0 bases from V and 3 bases from J, with 15 bases in between. Germline lookup yields CDR1 SEHNR and CDR2 FQNEAQ (reference sequence).

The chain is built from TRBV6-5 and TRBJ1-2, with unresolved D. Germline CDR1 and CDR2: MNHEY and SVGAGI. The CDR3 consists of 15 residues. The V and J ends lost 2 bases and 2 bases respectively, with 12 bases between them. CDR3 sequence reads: CASSYAGGFNYGYTF. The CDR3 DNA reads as TGTGCCAGCAGTTACGCTGGAGGTTTCAACTATGGCTACACCTTC.

The CDR3 region is CAISGAGLALSTDTQYF. CDR3 DNA: TGTGCCATCAGTGGTGCGGGACTAGCACTCAGCACAGATACGCAGTATTTT. The rearrangement links TRBV10-3 to TRBJ2-3, with TRBD2 identical over 9 bases. Unmatched junction bases numbered 8, after V lost 4 bases and J lost 0 bases. This CDR3 contains 17 residues. Germline CDR1 is ENHRY and CDR2 is SYGVKD.

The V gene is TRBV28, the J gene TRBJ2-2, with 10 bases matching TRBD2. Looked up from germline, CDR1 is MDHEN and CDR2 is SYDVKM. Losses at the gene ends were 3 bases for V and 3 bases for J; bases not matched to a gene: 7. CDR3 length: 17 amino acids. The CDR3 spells CASSFLLAGVDTGELFF. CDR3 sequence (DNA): TGTGCCAGCAGTTTCCTCCTAGCGGGGGTCGACACCGGGGAGCTGTTTTTT.

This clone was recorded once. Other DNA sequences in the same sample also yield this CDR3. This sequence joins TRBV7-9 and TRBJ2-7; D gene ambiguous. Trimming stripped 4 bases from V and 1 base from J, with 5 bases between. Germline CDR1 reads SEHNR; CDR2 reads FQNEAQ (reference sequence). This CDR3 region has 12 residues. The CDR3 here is CASSSLSYEQYF. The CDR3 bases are TGTGCCAGCAGCTCCCTTTCCTACGAGCAGTACTTC.

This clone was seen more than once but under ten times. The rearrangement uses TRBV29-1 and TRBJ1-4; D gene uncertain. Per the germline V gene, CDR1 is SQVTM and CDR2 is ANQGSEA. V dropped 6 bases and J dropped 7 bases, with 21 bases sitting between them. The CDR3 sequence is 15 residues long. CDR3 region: CSVIGTVVRGEKLFF. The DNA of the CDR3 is TGCAGCGTCATTGGAACAGTGGTACGAGGTGAAAAACTGTTTTTT.

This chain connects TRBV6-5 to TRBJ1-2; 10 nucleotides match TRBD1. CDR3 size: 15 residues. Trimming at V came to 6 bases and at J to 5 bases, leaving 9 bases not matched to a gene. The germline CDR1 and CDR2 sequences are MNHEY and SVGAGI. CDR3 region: CASSPTTGGMYGYTF. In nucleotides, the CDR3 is TGTGCCAGCAGCCCAACGACAGGGGGCATGTATGGCTACACCTTC.

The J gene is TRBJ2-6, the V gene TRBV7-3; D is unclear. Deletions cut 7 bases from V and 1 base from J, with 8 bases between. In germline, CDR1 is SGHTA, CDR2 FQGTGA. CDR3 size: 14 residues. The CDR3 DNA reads TGTGCCAGCAAACTGGGATCTGGGGCCAACGTCCTGACTTTC. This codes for CASKLGSGANVLTF. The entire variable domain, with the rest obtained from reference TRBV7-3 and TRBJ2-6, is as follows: GAGVSQTPSNKVTEKGKYVELRCDPISGHTALYWYRQSLGQGPEFLIYFQGTGAADDSGLPNDRFFAVRPEGSVSTLKIQRTERGDSAVYLCASKLGSGANVLTFGAGSRLTVL.

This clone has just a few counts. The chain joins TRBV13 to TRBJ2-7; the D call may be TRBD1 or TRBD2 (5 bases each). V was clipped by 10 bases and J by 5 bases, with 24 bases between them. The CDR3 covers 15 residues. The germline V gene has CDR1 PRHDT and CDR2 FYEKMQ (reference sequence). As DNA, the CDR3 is TGTGCCACCACCCAAGGTCCCCGGGGCCTGGACGAGCAGTACTTC. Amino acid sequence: CATTQGPRGLDEQYF.

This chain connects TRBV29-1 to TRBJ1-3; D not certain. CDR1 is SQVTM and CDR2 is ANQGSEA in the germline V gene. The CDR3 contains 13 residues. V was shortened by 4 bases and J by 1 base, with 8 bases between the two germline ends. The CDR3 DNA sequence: TGCAGCGTTGCGAGGGAGTCTGGAAACACCATATATTTT. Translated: CSVARESGNTIYF.

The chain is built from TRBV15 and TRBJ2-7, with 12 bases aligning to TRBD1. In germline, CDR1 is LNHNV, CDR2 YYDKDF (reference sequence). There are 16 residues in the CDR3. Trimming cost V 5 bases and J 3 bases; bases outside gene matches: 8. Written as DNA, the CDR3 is TGTGCCACCAGCTTCATTGGGACAGGGGGCAACTACGAGCAGTACTTC. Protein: CATSFIGTGGNYEQYF.

For the CDR3, the DNA is TGTGCCAGCAGCTTAGGCGGAGGGACGCGGGGCACTGAAGCTTTCTTT. Translated, it gives CASSLGGGTRGTEAFF. The chain carries TRBV7-9 and TRBJ1-1; perhaps TRBD1 as D (5 bases). Trimming cost V 1 base and J 4 bases, with 16 bases left between them. The CDR3 length is 16 residues. Germline CDR1 and CDR2: SEHNR and FQNEAQ (reference sequence).

Here the CDR3 DNA reads TGTGCCAGCAGCCGCCTTATAAGCGGAAATTACCAAGAGACCCAGTACTTC. Translating gives CASSRLISGNYQETQYF. This rearrangement joins TRBV27 to TRBJ2-5; D possibly corresponds to TRBD2 (5 bases). CDR1 is MNHEY and CDR2 is SMNVEV in the germline V gene (reference sequence). This CDR3 is 17 amino acids long. V lost 6 bases and J 0 bases, leaving 20 bases between the germline ends.

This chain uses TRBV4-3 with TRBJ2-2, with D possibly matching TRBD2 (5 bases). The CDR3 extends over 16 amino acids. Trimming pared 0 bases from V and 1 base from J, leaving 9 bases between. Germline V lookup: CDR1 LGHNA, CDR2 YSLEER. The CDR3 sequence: CASSQEIGGNTGELFF. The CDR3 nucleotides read TGCGCCAGCAGCCAAGAAATAGGAGGGAACACCGGGGAGCTGTTTTTT.

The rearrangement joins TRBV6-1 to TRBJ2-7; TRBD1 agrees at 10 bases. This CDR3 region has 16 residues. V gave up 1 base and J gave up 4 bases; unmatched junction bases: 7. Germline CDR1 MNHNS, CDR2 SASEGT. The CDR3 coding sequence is TGTGCCAGCAGTGAAGACACCGGGACAGGGGCGTACGAGCAGTACTTC. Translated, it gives CASSEDTGTGAYEQYF.

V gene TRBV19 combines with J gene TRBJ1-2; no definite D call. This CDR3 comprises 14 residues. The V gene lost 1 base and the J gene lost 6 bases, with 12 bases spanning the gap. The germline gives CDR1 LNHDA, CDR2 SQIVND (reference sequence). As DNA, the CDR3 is TGTGCCAGTAGTATAGGACTCTCGGGAGATGGCTACACCTTC. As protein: CASSIGLSGDGYTF.

The DNA of the CDR3 is TGTGCCACCAGCAGAGATGGGGAGAACACTGAAGCTTTCTTT. Translating it yields CATSRDGENTEAFF. The V gene is TRBV15, the J gene TRBJ1-1; D remains unclear. The CDR3 is 14 amino acids. The ends were cut back, 0 bases at V and 1 base at J, with 6 bases in the middle. Germline CDR1 is LNHNV and CDR2 is YYDKDF (reference sequence).